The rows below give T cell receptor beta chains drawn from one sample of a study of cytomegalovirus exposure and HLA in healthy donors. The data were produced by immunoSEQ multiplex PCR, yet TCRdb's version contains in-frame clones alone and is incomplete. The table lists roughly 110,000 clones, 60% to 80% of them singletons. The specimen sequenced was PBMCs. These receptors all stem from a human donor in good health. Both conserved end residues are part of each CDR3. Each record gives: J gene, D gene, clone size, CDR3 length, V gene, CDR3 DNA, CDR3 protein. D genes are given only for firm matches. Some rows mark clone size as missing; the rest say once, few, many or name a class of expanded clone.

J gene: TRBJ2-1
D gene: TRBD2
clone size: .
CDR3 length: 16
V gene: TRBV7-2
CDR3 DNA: TGTGCCAGCAGCTTAGGGCTAGCGGGGGGGGAGAAAGAGCAGTTCTTC
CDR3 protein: CASSLGLAGGEKEQFF

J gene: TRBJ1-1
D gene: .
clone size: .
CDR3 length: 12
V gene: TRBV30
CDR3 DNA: TGTGCCTGGACCCCCTGGAACACTGAAGCTTTCTTT
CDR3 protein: CAWTPWNTEAFF

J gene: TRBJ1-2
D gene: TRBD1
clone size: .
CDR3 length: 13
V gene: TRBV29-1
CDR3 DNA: TGCAGCGTGTCAACCATAGGGGGCAACGGCTACACCTTC
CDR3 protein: CSVSTIGGNGYTF

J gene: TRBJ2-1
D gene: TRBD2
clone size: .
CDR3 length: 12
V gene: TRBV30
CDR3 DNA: TGTGCCTGGACCGGGACTATCAATGAGCAGTTCTTC
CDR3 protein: CAWTGTINEQFF

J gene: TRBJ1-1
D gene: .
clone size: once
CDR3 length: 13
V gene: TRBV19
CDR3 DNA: TGTGCCAGTTCTTGGTCAGGGGTCACTGAAGCTTTCTTT
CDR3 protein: CASSWSGVTEAFF

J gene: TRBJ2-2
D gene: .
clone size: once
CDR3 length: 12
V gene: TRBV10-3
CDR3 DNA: TGTGCCATCAGTCAGGGTACCGGGGAGCTGTTTTTT
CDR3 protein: CAISQGTGELFF

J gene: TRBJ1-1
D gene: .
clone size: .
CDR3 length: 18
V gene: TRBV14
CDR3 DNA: TGTGCCAGCAGCCAAGATCGGTCCGGACTTAATTCGGTCACTGAAGCTTTCTTT
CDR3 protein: CASSQDRSGLNSVTEAFF

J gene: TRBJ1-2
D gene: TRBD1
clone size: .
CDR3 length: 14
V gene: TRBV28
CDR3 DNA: TGTGCCAGCACCGTACTCGCAGGGGGCGATGGCTACACCTTC
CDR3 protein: CASTVLAGGDGYTF

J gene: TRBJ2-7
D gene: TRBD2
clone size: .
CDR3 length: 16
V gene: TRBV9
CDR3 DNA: TGTGCCAGCAGCGATACACTAGCGACCCAACCCTACGAGCAGTACTTC
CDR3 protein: CASSDTLATQPYEQYF

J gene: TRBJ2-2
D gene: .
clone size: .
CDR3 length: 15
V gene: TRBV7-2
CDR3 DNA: TGTGCCAGCAGCTCCAGGGTGGTGAACACCGGGGAGCTGTTTTTT
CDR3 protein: CASSSRVVNTGELFF

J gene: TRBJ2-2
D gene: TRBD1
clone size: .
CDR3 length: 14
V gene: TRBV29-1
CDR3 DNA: TGCAGCGTATTGACAGGGACGAACACCGGGGAGCTGTTTTTT
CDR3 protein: CSVLTGTNTGELFF

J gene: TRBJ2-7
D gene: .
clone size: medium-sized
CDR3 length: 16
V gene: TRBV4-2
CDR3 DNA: TGTGCCAGCAGCCAAGATGCTTCCCTCTCAGTCTACGAGCAGTACTTC
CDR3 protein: CASSQDASLSVYEQYF

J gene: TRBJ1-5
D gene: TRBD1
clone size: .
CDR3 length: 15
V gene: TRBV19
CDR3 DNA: TGTGCCAGTAGAAAGACAGGGGCTAGCAATCAGCCCCAGCATTTT
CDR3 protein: CASRKTGASNQPQHF

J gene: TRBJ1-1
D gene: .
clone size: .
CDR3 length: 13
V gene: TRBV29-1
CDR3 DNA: TGCAGCGTTGATTATCCGTACAGCGGACGGACTTTCTTT
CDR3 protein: CSVDYPYSGRTFF

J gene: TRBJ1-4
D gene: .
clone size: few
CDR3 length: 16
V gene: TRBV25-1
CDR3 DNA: TGTGCCAGCAGTGGGGGGGGGCCTTGGGCTAATGAAAAACTGTTTTTT
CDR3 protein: CASSGGGPWANEKLFF